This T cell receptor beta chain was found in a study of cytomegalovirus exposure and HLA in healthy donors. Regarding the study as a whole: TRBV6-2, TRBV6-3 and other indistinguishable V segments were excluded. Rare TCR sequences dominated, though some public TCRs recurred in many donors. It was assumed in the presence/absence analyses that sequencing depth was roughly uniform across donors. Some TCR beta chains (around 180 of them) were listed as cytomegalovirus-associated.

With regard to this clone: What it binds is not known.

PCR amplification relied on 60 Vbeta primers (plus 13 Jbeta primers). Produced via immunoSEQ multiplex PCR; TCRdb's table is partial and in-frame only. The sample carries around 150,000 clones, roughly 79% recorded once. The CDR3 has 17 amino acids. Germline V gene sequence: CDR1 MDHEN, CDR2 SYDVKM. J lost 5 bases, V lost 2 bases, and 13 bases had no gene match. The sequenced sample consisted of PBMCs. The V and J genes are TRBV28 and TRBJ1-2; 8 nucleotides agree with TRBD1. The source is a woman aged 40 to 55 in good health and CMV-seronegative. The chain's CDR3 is CASSLNPGQGEGYGYTF. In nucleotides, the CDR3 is TGTGCCAGCAGTTTAAACCCCGGACAGGGCGAGGGGTATGGCTACACCTTC.